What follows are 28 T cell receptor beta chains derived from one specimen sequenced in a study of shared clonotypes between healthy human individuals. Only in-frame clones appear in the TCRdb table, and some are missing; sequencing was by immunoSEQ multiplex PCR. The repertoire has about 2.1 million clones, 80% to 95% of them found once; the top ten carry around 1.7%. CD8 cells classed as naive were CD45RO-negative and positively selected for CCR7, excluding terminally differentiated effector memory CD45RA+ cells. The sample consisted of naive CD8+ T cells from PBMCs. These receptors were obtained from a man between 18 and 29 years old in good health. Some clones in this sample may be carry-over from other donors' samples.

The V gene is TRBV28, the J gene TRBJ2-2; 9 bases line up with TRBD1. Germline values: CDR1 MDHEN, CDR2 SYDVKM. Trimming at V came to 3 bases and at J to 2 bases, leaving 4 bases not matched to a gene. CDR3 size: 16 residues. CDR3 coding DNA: TGTGCCAGCAGTTTCCGGGACAGGGAAAACACCGGGGAGCTGTTTTTT. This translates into CASSFRDRENTGELFF.

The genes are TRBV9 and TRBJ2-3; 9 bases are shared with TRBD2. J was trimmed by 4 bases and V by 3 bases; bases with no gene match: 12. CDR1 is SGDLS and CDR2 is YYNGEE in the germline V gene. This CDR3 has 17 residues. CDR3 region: CASSGQLAGGPPDTQYF. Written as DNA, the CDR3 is TGTGCCAGCAGCGGACAATTGGCGGGAGGGCCGCCAGATACGCAGTATTTT.

CDR3 amino acids: CASTPPEAKLRNEQFF. As DNA, the CDR3 is TGTGCCAGCACCCCCCCCGAGGCGAAGCTGAGGAATGAGCAGTTCTTC. The chain couples TRBV7-9 to TRBJ2-1; D not resolved. The ends were cut back, 7 bases at V and 7 bases at J, with 23 bases in the middle. Germline V gene sequence: CDR1 SEHNR, CDR2 FQNEAQ (reference sequence). The CDR3 is 16 amino acids.

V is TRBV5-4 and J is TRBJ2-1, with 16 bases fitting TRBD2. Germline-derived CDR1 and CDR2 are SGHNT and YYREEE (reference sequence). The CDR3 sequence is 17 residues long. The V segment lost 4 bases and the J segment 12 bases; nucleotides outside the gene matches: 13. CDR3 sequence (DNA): TGTGCCAGCAGCCAGGGACTAGCGGGAGGGCCGAACGAGGGGCAGTTCTTC. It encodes CASSQGLAGGPNEGQFF.

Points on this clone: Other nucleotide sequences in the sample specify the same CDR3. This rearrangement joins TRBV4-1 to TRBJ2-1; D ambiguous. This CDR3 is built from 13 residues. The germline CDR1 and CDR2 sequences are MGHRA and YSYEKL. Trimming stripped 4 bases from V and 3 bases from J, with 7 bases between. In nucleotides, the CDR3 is TGCGCCAGCAGCCCACCAAACTACAATGAGCAGTTCTTC. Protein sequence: CASSPPNYNEQFF.

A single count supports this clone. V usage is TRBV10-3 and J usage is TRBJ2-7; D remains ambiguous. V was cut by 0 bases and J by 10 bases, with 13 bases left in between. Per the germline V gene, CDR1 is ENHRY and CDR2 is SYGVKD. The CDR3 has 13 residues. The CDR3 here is CAISESRSADQYF. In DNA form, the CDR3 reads TGTGCCATCAGTGAGTCGAGGTCAGCCGATCAGTACTTC.

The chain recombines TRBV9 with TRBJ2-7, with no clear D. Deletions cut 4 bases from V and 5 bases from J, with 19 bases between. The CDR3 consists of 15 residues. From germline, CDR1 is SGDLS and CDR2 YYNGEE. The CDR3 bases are TGTGCCAGCAGCTTGAAAGAATACTCTGTGGACGAGCAGTACTTC. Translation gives CASSLKEYSVDEQYF.

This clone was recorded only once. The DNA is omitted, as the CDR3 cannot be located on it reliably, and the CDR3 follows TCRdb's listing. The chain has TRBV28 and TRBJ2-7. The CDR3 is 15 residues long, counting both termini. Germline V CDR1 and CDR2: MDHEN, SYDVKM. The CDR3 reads CASSFGPGRTYEQYF.

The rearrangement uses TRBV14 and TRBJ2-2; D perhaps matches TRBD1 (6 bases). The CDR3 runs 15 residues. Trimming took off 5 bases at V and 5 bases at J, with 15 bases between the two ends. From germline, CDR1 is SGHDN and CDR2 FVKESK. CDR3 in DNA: TGTGCCAGCAGCGCTACCAGGGGAAGAACCGGGGAGCTGTTTTTT. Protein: CASSATRGRTGELFF.

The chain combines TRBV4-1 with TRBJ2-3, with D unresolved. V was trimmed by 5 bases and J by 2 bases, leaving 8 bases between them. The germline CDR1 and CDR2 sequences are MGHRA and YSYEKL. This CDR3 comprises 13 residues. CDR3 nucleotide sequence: TGCGCCAGCAGCGGGATTTCCACAGATACGCAGTATTTT. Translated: CASSGISTDTQYF.

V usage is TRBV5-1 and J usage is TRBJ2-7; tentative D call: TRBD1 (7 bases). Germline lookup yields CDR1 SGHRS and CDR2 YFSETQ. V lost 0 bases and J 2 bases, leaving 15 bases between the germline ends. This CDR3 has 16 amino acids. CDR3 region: CASSLVGQGGPYEQYF. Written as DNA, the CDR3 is TGCGCCAGCAGCTTGGTCGGGCAGGGGGGCCCCTACGAGCAGTACTTC.

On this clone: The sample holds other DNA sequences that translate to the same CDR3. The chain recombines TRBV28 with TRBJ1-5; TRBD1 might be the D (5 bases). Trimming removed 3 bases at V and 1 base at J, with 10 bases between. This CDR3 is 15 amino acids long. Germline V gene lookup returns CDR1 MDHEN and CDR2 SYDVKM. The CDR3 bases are TGTGCCAGCAGTTTTCGGGGCATAAGCAATCAGCCCCAGCATTTT. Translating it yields CASSFRGISNQPQHF. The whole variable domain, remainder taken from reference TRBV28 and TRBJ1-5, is DVKVTQSSRYLVKRTGEKVFLECVQDMDHENMFWYRQDPGLGLRLIYFSYDVKMKEKGDIPEGYSVSREKKERFSLILESASTNQTSMYLCASSFRGISNQPQHFGDGTRLSIL.

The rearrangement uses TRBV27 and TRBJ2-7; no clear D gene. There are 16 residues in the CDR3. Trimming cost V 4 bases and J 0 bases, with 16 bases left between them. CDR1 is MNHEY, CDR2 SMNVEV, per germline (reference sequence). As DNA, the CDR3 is TGTGCCAGCAGTTCAGACTGGGCCGGTAGCTCCTACGAGCAGTACTTC. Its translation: CASSSDWAGSSYEQYF.

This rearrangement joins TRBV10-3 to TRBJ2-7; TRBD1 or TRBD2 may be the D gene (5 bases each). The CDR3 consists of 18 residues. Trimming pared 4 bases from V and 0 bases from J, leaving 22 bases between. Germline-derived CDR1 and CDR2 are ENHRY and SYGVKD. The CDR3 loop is CAISGSLDGVGGSYEQYF. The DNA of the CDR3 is TGTGCCATCAGTGGATCGTTGGATGGGGTTGGGGGCTCCTACGAGCAGTACTTC.

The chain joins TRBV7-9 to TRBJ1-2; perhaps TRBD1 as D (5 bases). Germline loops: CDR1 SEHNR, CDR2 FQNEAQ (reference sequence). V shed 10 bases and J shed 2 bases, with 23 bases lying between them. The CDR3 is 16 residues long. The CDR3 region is CAITGGLQVKNYGYTF. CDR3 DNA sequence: TGTGCCATCACAGGAGGCCTGCAGGTAAAGAACTATGGCTACACCTTC.

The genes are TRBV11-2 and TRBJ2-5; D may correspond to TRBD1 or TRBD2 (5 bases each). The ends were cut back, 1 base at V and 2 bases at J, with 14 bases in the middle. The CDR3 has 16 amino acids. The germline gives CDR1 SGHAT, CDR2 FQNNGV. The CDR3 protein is CASSLGQGVWQETQYF. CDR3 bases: TGTGCCAGCAGCTTAGGCCAGGGAGTATGGCAAGAGACCCAGTACTTC.

The CDR3 is CASSTDRGHLETQYF. The CDR3, as DNA: TGTGCCAGCAGTACGGACAGGGGACACTTAGAGACCCAGTACTTC. The chain carries TRBV6-5 and TRBJ2-5; 9 nucleotides agree with TRBD1. Germline V lookup: CDR1 MNHEY, CDR2 SVGAGI. The CDR3 covers 15 residues. V was clipped by 5 bases and J by 4 bases; unmatched bases: 8.

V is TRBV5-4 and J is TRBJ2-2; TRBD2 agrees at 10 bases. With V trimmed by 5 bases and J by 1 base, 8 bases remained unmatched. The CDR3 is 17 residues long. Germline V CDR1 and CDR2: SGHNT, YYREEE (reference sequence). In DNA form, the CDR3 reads TGTGCCAGCAGTTCCGGGACTAGCGAAGAGAACACCGGGGAGCTGTTTTTT. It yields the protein CASSSGTSEENTGELFF.

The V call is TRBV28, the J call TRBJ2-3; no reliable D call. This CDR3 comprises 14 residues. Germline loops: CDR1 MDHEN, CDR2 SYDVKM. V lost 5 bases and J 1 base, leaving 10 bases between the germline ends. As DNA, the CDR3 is TGTGCCAGCAGTCCTTTTTCGGGCACAGATACGCAGTATTTT. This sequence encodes CASSPFSGTDTQYF.

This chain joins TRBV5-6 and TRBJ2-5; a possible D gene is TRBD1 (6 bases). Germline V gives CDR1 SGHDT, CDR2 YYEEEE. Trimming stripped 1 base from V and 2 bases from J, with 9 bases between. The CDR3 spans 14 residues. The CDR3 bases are TGTGCCAGCAGCTTGTCCGGACAGCAAGAGACCCAGTACTTC. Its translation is CASSLSGQQETQYF. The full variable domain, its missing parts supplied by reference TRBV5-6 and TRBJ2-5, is DAGVTQSPTHLIKTRGQQVTLRCSPKSGHDTVSWYQQALGQGPQFIFQYYEEEERQRGNFPDRFSGHQFPNYSSELNVNALLLGDSALYLCASSLSGQQETQYFGPGTRLLVL.

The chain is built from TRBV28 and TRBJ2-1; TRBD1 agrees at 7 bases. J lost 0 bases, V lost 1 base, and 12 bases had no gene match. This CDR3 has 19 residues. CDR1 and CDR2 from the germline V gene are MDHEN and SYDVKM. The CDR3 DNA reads TGTGCCAGCAGTTTATCGGACAGGATAGCTGTCGTCTCCTACAATGAGCAGTTCTTC. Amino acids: CASSLSDRIAVVSYNEQFF.

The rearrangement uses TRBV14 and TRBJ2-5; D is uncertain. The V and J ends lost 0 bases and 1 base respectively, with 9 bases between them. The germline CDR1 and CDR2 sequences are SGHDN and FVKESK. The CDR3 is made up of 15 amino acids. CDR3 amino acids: CASSQDWASQETQYF. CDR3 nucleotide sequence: TGTGCCAGCAGCCAAGACTGGGCAAGCCAAGAGACCCAGTACTTC.

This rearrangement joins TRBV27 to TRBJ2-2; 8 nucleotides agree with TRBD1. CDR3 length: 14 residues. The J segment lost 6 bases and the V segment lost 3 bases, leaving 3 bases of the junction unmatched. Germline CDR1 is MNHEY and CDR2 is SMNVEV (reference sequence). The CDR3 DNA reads TGTGCCAGCAGTTTGGACAGGGAGGCCGGGGAGCTGTTTTTT. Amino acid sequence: CASSLDREAGELFF.

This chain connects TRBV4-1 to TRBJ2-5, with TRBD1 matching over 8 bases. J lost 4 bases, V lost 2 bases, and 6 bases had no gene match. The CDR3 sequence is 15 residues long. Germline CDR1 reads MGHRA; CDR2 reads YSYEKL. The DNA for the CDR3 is TGCGCCAGCAGCCAACGGACAGGGATAGGAGAGACCCAGTACTTC. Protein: CASSQRTGIGETQYF.

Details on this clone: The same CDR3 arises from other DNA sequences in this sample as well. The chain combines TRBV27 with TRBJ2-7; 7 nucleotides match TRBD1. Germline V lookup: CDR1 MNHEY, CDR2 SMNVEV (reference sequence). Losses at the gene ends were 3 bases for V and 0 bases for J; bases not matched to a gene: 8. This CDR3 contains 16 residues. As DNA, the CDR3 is TGTGCCAGCAGTTTGTCTCCCGGGACAGCCTCCTACGAGCAGTACTTC. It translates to CASSLSPGTASYEQYF.

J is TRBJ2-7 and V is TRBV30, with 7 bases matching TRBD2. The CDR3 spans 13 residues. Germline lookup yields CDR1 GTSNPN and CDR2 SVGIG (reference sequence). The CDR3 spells CALEPSGSYEQYF. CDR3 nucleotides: TGTGCACTGGAGCCTAGCGGATCCTACGAGCAGTACTTC.

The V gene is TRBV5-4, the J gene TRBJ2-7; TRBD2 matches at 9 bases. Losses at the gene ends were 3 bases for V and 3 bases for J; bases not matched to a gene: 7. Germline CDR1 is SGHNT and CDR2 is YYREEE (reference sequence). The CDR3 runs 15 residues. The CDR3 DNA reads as TGTGCCAGCAGCTACCGACTAGCGGAGGGCTACGAGCAGTACTTC. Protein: CASSYRLAEGYEQYF.

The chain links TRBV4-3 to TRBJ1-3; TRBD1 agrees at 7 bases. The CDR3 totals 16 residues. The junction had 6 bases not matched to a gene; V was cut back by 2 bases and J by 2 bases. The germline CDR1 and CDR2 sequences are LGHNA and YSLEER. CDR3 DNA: TGCGCCAGCAGCCAAAACCCGACAGGGACTGGAAACACCATATATTTT. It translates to CASSQNPTGTGNTIYF.